The 28 T cell receptor beta chains listed next were all sequenced from one sample in a study of cytomegalovirus exposure and HLA in healthy donors. Amplification used 60 Vbeta primers and 13 Jbeta primers. Sequencing used immunoSEQ multiplex PCR; TCRdb keeps in-frame clones, though not all of them. The table records roughly 100,000 clones, approximately 83% of them present only once. The sequencing input was PBMCs. The receptors originated from a man aged 18 to 30 in good health and CMV-seronegative.

The chain carries TRBV4-2 and TRBJ1-1; a weak D match, TRBD1 (5 bases). In germline, CDR1 is LGHNA, CDR2 YNFKEQ. The V end was cut by 2 bases, the J end by 4 bases, with 20 bases between. This CDR3 is 17 amino acids long. DNA for the CDR3: TGTGCCAGCAGCCAACTTACACCAGGGCCGGTGGGCACTGAAGCTTTCTTT. Translating it yields CASSQLTPGPVGTEAFF.

V is TRBV21-1 and J is TRBJ2-5; the table gives TRBD1 as D, unverified against the DNA. TRBV21-1 is described as a pseudogene. This CDR3 has 10 residues. The CDR3 sequence: CASIQGTQYF. The DNA for the CDR3 is TGTGCCAGCATTCAGGGAACCCAGTACTTC.

The V and J genes are TRBV28 and TRBJ1-1; D gene ambiguous. Trimming pared 5 bases from V and 7 bases from J, leaving 17 bases between. Germline-derived CDR1 and CDR2 are MDHEN and SYDVKM. This CDR3 comprises 14 residues. The CDR3 here is CASSRGQEIYEAFF. CDR3 nucleotides: TGTGCCAGCAGTCGAGGGCAGGAAATCTATGAAGCTTTCTTT.

The CDR3 sequence is CASSRQVLNTEAFF. The DNA for the CDR3 is TGTGCCAGCAGTCGACAGGTTCTGAACACTGAAGCTTTCTTT. The V gene is TRBV6-6, the J gene TRBJ1-1, with D possibly being TRBD1 (6 bases). V was pared by 5 bases and J by 0 bases, with 10 bases between. CDR1 is MNHNY, CDR2 SVGAGI, per germline (reference sequence). The CDR3 spans 14 residues.

The rearrangement links TRBV2 to TRBJ2-5; 7 bases line up with TRBD1. Trimming at V came to 5 bases and at J to 6 bases, leaving 9 bases not matched to a gene. CDR3 length equals 14 residues. The germline V gene encodes CDR1 SNHLY and CDR2 FYNNEI. In DNA form, the CDR3 reads TGTGCCAGCAGTCCAACAACAGGGGCTAAGACCCAGTACTTC. Its translation: CASSPTTGAKTQYF.

The chain recombines TRBV19 with TRBJ2-2; D perhaps matches TRBD1 (6 bases). The CDR3 runs 15 residues. Germline V lookup: CDR1 LNHDA, CDR2 SQIVND (reference sequence). V was shortened by 4 bases and J by 0 bases, with 9 bases between the two germline ends. The CDR3, as DNA: TGTGCCAGTAGTACCCGGACAGCGAACACCGGGGAGCTGTTTTTT. This encodes CASSTRTANTGELFF.

This chain connects TRBV30 to TRBJ1-5, with no clear D. Germline-derived CDR1 and CDR2 are GTSNPN and SVGIG (reference sequence). Trimming stripped 0 bases from V and 0 bases from J, with 3 bases between. This CDR3 has 13 amino acids. The CDR3 region has the DNA TGTGCCTGGAGTGTGTATAGCAATCAGCCCCAGCATTTT. This translates into CAWSVYSNQPQHF. Based on the CDR3 plus reference TRBV30 and TRBJ1-5, the full variable domain is SQTIHQWPATLVQPVGSPLSLECTVEGTSNPNLYWYRQAAGRGLQLLFYSVGIGQISSEVPQNLSASRPQDRQFILSSKKLLLSDSGFYLCAWSVYSNQPQHFGDGTRLSIL.

As regards this clone: Sequence at one end of the junction differs from germline and may be a read error. V is TRBV6-5 and J is TRBJ1-5; D uncertain. Germline V gene data show CDR1 as MNHEY and CDR2 as SVGAGI. The CDR3 is made up of 14 amino acids. CDR3 residues: CASSSPHTNQPQHF. DNA of the CDR3: TGTGCCAGCAGTTCTCCCCACACCAATCAACCCCAGCATTTT.

J is TRBJ2-2 and V is TRBV27, with 10 positions matching TRBD2. The CDR3 loop spans 19 amino acids. V dropped 1 base and J dropped 1; count of bases not matched to a gene: 9. Per the germline V gene, CDR1 is MNHEY and CDR2 is SMNVEV (reference sequence). Here the CDR3 DNA reads TGTGCCAGCAGTTTATGGTCTAGCGGGAGTAGGGTGAACACCGGGGAGCTGTTTTTT. Its protein product is CASSLWSSGSRVNTGELFF.

This clone was detected only once. This sequence joins TRBV28 and TRBJ2-7; possible D gene TRBD1, 5 bases. In germline, CDR1 is MDHEN, CDR2 SYDVKM. CDR3 size: 13 residues. Between the trimmed V and J ends, which lost 1 base and 4 bases, there was a span of 8 bases. In DNA, the CDR3 is TGTGCCAGCAGTTTATCAGGGTGGTACGAGCAGTACTTC. This sequence encodes CASSLSGWYEQYF.

The chain uses TRBV6-5 and TRBJ2-1, with 11 bases that match TRBD2. From germline, CDR1 is MNHEY and CDR2 SVGAGI. J was trimmed by 9 bases and V by 4 bases; bases with no gene match: 5. The CDR3 is 14 amino acids. As DNA, the CDR3 is TGTGCCAGCAGTTTAGCGGGAGGGCCGGTTGAGCAGTTCTTC. Translation gives CASSLAGGPVEQFF.

The genes are TRBV4-1 and TRBJ1-5; no clear D gene. CDR1 is MGHRA and CDR2 is YSYEKL in the germline V gene. The CDR3 totals 13 residues. The V and J ends lost 3 bases and 5 bases respectively, with 8 bases between them. The CDR3 bases are TGCGCCAGCAGCCAGCCCGGAGATCAGCCCCAGCATTTT. This codes for CASSQPGDQPQHF.

This chain connects TRBV28 to TRBJ1-4; the match to TRBD1 covers 9 bases. From germline, CDR1 is MDHEN and CDR2 SYDVKM. This CDR3 comprises 19 residues. Trimming removed 6 bases from V and 0 bases from J; junction bases left unmatched: 14. CDR3 protein: CASSSFGHRGPTTNEKLFF. CDR3 nucleotide sequence: TGTGCCAGCAGCAGTTTTGGCCACAGGGGGCCCACAACTAATGAAAAACTGTTTTTT.

The V and J genes are TRBV5-4 and TRBJ2-1; 9 nucleotides match TRBD2. Trimming cost V 5 bases and J 9 bases; bases outside gene matches: 15. Germline assignment: CDR1 SGHNT and CDR2 YYREEE (reference sequence). CDR3 length: 16 residues. CDR3 sequence (DNA): TGTGCCAGCAGATCCGAAGCGGGAGGCGGGTATTCTGAGCAGTTCTTC. It codes for CASRSEAGGGYSEQFF. Supplemented by reference TRBV5-4 and TRBJ2-1, the full variable domain reads ETGVTQSPTHLIKTRGQQVTLRCSSQSGHNTVSWYQQALGQGPQFIFQYYREEENGRGNFPPRFSGLQFPNYSSELNVNALELDDSALYLCASRSEAGGGYSEQFFGPGTRLTVL.

V is TRBV29-1 and J is TRBJ2-5; the match to TRBD2 covers 11 bases. The closer fit of TRBJ2-7 to the DNA end suggests the J call may be wrong. The CDR3 consists of 14 residues. Germline CDR1 is SQVTM and CDR2 is ANQGSEA. The CDR3 is CSALTSGRSYEQYF. CDR3 bases: TGCAGCGCACTAACTAGCGGGAGAAGCTACGAGCAGTACTTC.

This clone was found a few times. J is TRBJ1-1 and V is TRBV10-3, with 7 bases lining up with TRBD1. V shed 3 bases and J 0 bases; nucleotides not matched to a gene: 4. The CDR3 length is 15 residues. CDR1 is ENHRY and CDR2 is SYGVKD in the germline V gene. The CDR3 loop reads CAISDPGTVNTEAFF. CDR3 nucleotides: TGTGCCATCAGTGACCCCGGGACAGTGAACACTGAAGCTTTCTTT.

The genes are TRBV6-1 and TRBJ2-7, with TRBD2 identical over 9 bases. From germline, CDR1 is MNHNS and CDR2 SASEGT. There are 16 residues in the CDR3. Trimming removed 4 bases from V and 9 bases from J; junction bases left unmatched: 16. This CDR3 is CASSGGVAGVGEGQYF. The CDR3 DNA reads as TGTGCCAGCAGTGGCGGGGTAGCGGGAGTAGGTGAGGGGCAGTACTTC.

With respect to this clone: The CDR3 does not close with the conserved phenylalanine or tryptophan, likely indicating a read error. The chain recombines TRBV7-9 with TRBJ1-1; D might be TRBD1 (5 bases). Trimming left V 8 bases short and J 5 bases short, with 18 bases between. This CDR3 is built from 14 residues. CDR1 is SEHNR and CDR2 is FQNEAQ in the germline V gene (reference sequence). This CDR3 is CASAWEGVGTEAFI. The CDR3 DNA follows: TGTGCCAGCGCTTGGGAAGGGGTGGGGACTGAAGCTTTCATT.

The genes are TRBV7-9 and TRBJ2-1; the D gene is possibly TRBD2 (6 bases). V lost 1 base and J 6 bases, leaving 10 bases between the germline ends. This CDR3 is built from 14 residues. The germline V gene encodes CDR1 SEHNR and CDR2 FQNEAQ (reference sequence). CDR3 in amino acids: CASSLVVGGNEQFF. CDR3 DNA: TGTGCCAGCAGCTTAGTGGTGGGAGGCAATGAGCAGTTCTTC.

The chain has TRBV7-8 and TRBJ2-5; D possibly corresponds to TRBD2 (6 bases). Germline CDR1 reads SGHVS; CDR2 reads FQNEAQ. CDR3 length: 14 residues. V was clipped by 5 bases and J by 5 bases, with 15 bases between them. CDR3 nucleotide sequence: TGTGCCAGCAGCCCCTTTTCGGGGAGGGAGACCCAGTACTTC. This encodes CASSPFSGRETQYF.

The rearrangement joins TRBV6-5 to TRBJ2-7, with 10 bases that match TRBD1. The CDR3 has 14 amino acids. Germline values: CDR1 MNHEY, CDR2 SVGAGI. J was trimmed by 5 bases and V by 5 bases; bases with no gene match: 6. The CDR3 sequence: CASSVLGTGDEQYF. The CDR3 DNA reads as TGTGCCAGCAGTGTTCTCGGGACAGGGGACGAGCAGTACTTC.

CDR3 region: CASSSRLGQDLRYEQYF. CDR3 coding DNA: TGTGCCAGCAGTTCGCGTCTGGGGCAGGATCTCAGGTACGAGCAGTACTTC. V and J are TRBV27 and TRBJ2-7; maybe TRBD1 (5 bases). The CDR3 is 17 residues long. The V end was cut by 4 bases, the J end by 4 bases, with 23 bases between. The germline V gene encodes CDR1 MNHEY and CDR2 SMNVEV (reference sequence).

This clone has only a few counts. This sequence joins TRBV6-6 and TRBJ2-7, with a weak D call TRBD2 (5 bases). The CDR3 has 12 residues. Trimming pared 0 bases from V and 11 bases from J, leaving 11 bases between. The V gene's germline CDR1 is MNHNY and CDR2 SVGAGI (reference sequence). The CDR3 protein is CASSYSAGQEYF. CDR3 nucleotide sequence: TGTGCCAGCAGTTACTCTGCGGGCCAGGAGTACTTC.

This clone was picked up a small number of times. The chain combines TRBV30 with TRBJ1-5; 7 bases line up with TRBD1. Germline CDR1 is GTSNPN and CDR2 is SVGIG (reference sequence). After removal of 2 bases from V and 2 bases from J, the junction contained 0 bases not matched to a gene. This CDR3 contains 13 residues. The CDR3 DNA reads TGTGCCTGGAGTACAGGGGGCAATCAGCCCCAGCATTTT. As protein: CAWSTGGNQPQHF.

The chain has TRBV28 and TRBJ2-4; no definite D call. This CDR3 is built from 14 residues. V dropped 5 bases and J dropped 4 bases, with 12 bases sitting between them. Germline-derived CDR1 and CDR2 are MDHEN and SYDVKM. CDR3 sequence reads: CASSPTYQKNIQYF. In DNA form, the CDR3 reads TGTGCCAGCAGTCCGACATATCAAAAAAACATTCAGTACTTC.

This sequence joins TRBV27 and TRBJ1-2; D remains unclear. CDR1 and CDR2 (germline): MNHEY, SMNVEV (reference sequence). The CDR3 loop spans 15 amino acids. V was trimmed by 4 bases and J by 0 bases, leaving 12 bases between them. CDR3 in DNA: TGTGCCAGCAGTTCCCTCGGGGTAACTAACTATGGCTACACCTTC. Translated: CASSSLGVTNYGYTF.

This clone came up a few times. The rearrangement uses TRBV7-2 and TRBJ1-4; D gene uncertain. Trimming shortened V by 6 bases and J by 8 bases, and 13 bases separated the two germline ends. Germline lookup yields CDR1 SGHTA and CDR2 FQGNSA. There are 13 residues in the CDR3. The CDR3 sequence is CASRPGGGEKLFF. CDR3 coding DNA: TGTGCCAGCAGACCGGGCGGAGGGGAAAAACTGTTTTTT.

The genes are TRBV4-3 and TRBJ2-2, with 11 bases lining up with TRBD2. Germline V lookup: CDR1 LGHNA, CDR2 YSLEER. The CDR3 is made up of 17 amino acids. J lost 7 bases, V lost 0 bases, and 7 bases had no gene match. For the CDR3, the DNA is TGCGCCAGCAGCCAAGATACTAGCGGGAGTAGCTTCGGGGAGCTGTTTTTT. Amino acids: CASSQDTSGSSFGELFF.